The source of this T cell receptor beta chain is a study of T cells in Graves' hyperthyroidism and ophthalmopathy. Whole-study context: The authors collected peripheral blood at initial diagnosis, before any treatment.

A NOSPECS grade of at least 4, a Clinical Activity Score of at least 3 and duration under 3 months were recorded in ophthalmopathy patients. Diagnosis relied on clinical symptoms, serum thyroxine and TRAb, thyroid ultrasound and orbital computed tomography. Isolation of PBMCs was performed on roughly 9 ml fresh peripheral blood. Regions amplified from RNA transcripts were the TCR beta CDR3 regions. First-round RT-PCR of the TCR CDR3 relied on the HTBI primer set. TCRdb re-called the multiplex PCR reads through MiXCR, storing one row per CDR3 protein. The sample consists of hundreds of thousands of distinct CDR3 sequences, about an eighth of them appearing once. This clonotype was counted ten times or more. Germline CDR1 reads SGHRS; CDR2 reads YFSETQ. The CDR3 length is 14 residues. V was pared by 5 bases and J by 7 bases, with 3 bases of the junction left unmatched.

This TCR was sampled from a man aged 50 to 60 with Graves' ophthalmopathy. Input material: blood. The V call is TRBV5-1, the J call TRBJ2-2; 12 nucleotides agree with TRBD1. This CDR3 reads CASRGQGAVGELFF. The CDR3 DNA is TGCGCCAGCAGGGGACAGGGGGCTGTCGGGGAGCTGTTTTTT.